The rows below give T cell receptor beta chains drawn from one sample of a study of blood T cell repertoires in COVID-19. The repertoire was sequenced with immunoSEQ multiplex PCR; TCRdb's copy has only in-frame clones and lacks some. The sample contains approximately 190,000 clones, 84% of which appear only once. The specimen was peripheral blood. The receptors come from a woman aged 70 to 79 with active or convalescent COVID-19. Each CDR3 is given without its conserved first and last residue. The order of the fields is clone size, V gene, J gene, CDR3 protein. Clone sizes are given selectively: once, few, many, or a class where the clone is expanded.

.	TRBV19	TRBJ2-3	ASSMPGGPSTDTQY
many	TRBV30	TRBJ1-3	AWRGSPGTGFDTIY
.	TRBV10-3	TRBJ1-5	AIQGAGQPQH
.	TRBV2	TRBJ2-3	ASSLTSGRPPACTQY
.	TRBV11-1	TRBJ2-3	ASSLDAGYMAQY
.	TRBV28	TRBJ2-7	ASSPGEGAENEQY
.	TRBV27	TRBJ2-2	ASSTGATGELF
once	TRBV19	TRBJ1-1	ASSIGGALNTEAF
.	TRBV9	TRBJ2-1	ASSVEPAYNEQF
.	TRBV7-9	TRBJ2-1	ASSLGQTYNEQF
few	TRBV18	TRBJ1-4	ASSETGTNEKLF
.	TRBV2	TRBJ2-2	ASNGRRTGELF
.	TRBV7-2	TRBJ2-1	ASSLWAATNEQF
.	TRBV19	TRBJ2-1	ASSGTGVGEQF
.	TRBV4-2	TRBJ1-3	ASSQTGTGLVRETIY
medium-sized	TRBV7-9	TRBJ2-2	ASSNPVRTSNTGELF
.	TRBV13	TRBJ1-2	ASYRGGVANYGYT
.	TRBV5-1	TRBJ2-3	ASSSGSTDTQY
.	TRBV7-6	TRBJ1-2	ASSPQAFYGYT
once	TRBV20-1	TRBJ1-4	SASNGETGGEKLF
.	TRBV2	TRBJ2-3	ASEGSGRAYPDTQY
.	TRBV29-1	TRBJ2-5	STDPTSGGQETQY
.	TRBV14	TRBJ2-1	ASSQDVGGRDEQF
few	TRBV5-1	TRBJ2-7	ASSLPGLGSYEQY
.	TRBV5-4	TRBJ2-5	ASSLNGRVRQETQY
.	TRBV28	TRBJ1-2	ASSFGGGYT
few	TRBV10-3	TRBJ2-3	AIRSGTGDTQY
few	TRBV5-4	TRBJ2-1	ASSFREGIYNEQF
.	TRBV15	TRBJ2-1	ATSGLAANEQF
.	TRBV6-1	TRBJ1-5	ASSEDTGGGQPQH
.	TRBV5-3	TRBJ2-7	ARSFSTGSSYEQY
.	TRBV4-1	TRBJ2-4	ASSSGGSERDIQY
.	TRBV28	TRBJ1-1	ASSRNQGGAF
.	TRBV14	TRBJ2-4	ASSQDPTRLLAKNIQY
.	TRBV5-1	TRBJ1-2	ASSRGTGGSDNYGYT